A selection of T cell receptor beta chains follows, all from one sample in a study of shared clonotypes between healthy human individuals. Clones were read by immunoSEQ multiplex PCR, and TCRdb kept only the in-frame ones, dropping some. The sample lists about a million clones, about 72% occurring once. The sample consisted of memory CD4+ T cells from PBMCs. These receptors were taken from a man aged 18-30 years in good health. Some clones in this sample may be carry-over from other donors' samples. The CDR3 runs from the conserved cysteine through the conserved F or W. Fields, in order: V gene, clone size, J gene, CDR3 length, D gene, CDR3 protein, CDR3 DNA. The D gene is left open where the match is weak. The size field is filled for only some rows; it gives once, few, many or a size class.

>TRBV5-1|once|TRBJ2-1|14|-
CASSLEGGYNEQFF
TGCGCCAGCAGCTTGGAGGGCGGGTACAATGAGCAGTTCTTC
>TRBV14|-|TRBJ2-7|15|-
CASSQGGNKLYEQYF
TGTGCCAGCAGCCAAGGGGGGAACAAACTCTACGAGCAGTACTTC
>TRBV15|-|TRBJ1-5|17|-
CATSRAKSGGWDQPQHF
TGTGCCACCAGCAGAGCTAAGTCCGGGGGCTGGGATCAGCCCCAGCATTTT
>TRBV11-3|-|TRBJ2-1|15|TRBD1
CASSSGQGTYNEQFF
TGTGCCAGCAGCTCGGGACAGGGAACCTACAATGAGCAGTTCTTC
>TRBV5-1|-|TRBJ2-5|15|TRBD2
CASSLKLAGGETQYF
TGCGCCAGCAGCTTGAAACTAGCGGGGGGAGAGACCCAGTACTTC
>TRBV9|-|TRBJ1-5|14|-
CASSSGHSNQPQHF
TGTGCCAGCAGCTCTGGGCATAGCAATCAGCCCCAGCATTTT
>TRBV27|few|TRBJ1-2|15|TRBD1
CASTPQRDRPYGYTF
TGTGCCAGCACCCCCCAACGGGACAGACCCTATGGCTACACCTTC
>TRBV5-1|-|TRBJ2-2|14|-
CASSLAGHTGELFF
TGCGCCAGCAGCTTGGCCGGCCACACCGGGGAGCTGTTTTTT
>TRBV18|-|TRBJ1-5|16|-
CASSLGREKGNQPQHF
TGTGCCAGCTCCCTGGGGAGGGAAAAGGGCAATCAGCCCCAGCATTTT
>TRBV19|once|TRBJ1-2|12|-
CASSIGGRGYTF
TGTGCCAGTAGTATAGGGGGCCGTGGCTACACCTTC
>TRBV2|-|TRBJ2-2|15|TRBD1
CASSPDRGGIGELFF
TGTGCCAGCAGTCCCGACAGGGGCGGTATCGGGGAGCTGTTTTTT
>TRBV27|few|TRBJ1-2|13|TRBD1
CASRPQGANGYTF
TGTGCCAGCAGACCCCAGGGGGCGAATGGCTACACCTTC
>TRBV11-2|-|TRBJ1-1|16|-
CASSLYIGGRGTEAFF
TGTGCCAGCAGCTTATACATCGGGGGCCGAGGCACTGAAGCTTTCTTT
>TRBV4-3|-|TRBJ2-6|18|TRBD1
CASSQSGQGALGANVLTF
TGCGCCAGCAGCCAGTCAGGACAGGGGGCGCTGGGGGCCAACGTCCTGACTTTC
>TRBV4-2|few|TRBJ2-7|13|-
CASSQGDAYEQYF
TGTGCCAGCAGCCAAGGAGATGCCTACGAGCAGTACTTC
>TRBV10-3|few|TRBJ2-1|12|TRBD1
CAISRDSLEQFF
TGTGCCATCAGCCGGGACAGTTTAGAGCAGTTCTTC
>TRBV10-3|-|TRBJ1-1|16|-
CAISESIGGGGTEAFF
TGTGCCATCAGTGAGTCGATTGGGGGAGGGGGCACTGAAGCTTTCTTT